These T cell receptor beta chains were read from a single sample in a study of radiation and T cells in renal cell carcinoma. Generated by immunoSEQ multiplex PCR, the TCRdb table keeps only in-frame clones and is missing some. The sample consists of 150,000 or so clones, roughly 87% of them appearing once. The sequencing used blood, collected from a patient whose treatment included radiotherapy and nephrectomy. The receptors derive from a woman aged 45 to 65 with renal cell carcinoma. CDR3s include the opening cysteine and the closing phenylalanine or tryptophan. Fields, in order: V gene, CDR3 length, J gene, D gene, clone size, CDR3 protein, CDR3 DNA. A D gene is named only where the DNA matches it firmly. The listing skips clone size in some rows; elsewhere it reads once, few, many or a size class.

TRBV29-1	14	TRBJ1-2	NA	NA	CSVVFHGNPYGYTF	TGCAGCGTTGTATTTCACGGTAATCCCTATGGCTACACCTTC
TRBV11-2	15	TRBJ2-7	NA	NA	CASSPWAGAVYEQYF	TGTGCCAGCAGTCCATGGGCGGGTGCCGTCTACGAGCAGTACTTC
TRBV19	13	TRBJ1-4	NA	few	CASSIGGTEKLFF	TGTGCCAGTAGTATCGGAGGGACTGAAAAACTGTTTTTT
TRBV19	15	TRBJ2-4	NA	NA	CASSIDNLAKNIQYF	TGTGCCAGTAGTATAGACAACCTAGCCAAAAACATTCAGTACTTC
TRBV11-3	18	TRBJ2-3	TRBD2	NA	CASPPWQAGSLSTDTQYF	TGTGCCAGCCCCCCTTGGCAAGCGGGGTCTCTTAGCACAGATACGCAGTATTTT
TRBV11-3	16	TRBJ2-3	TRBD2	NA	CASSLRGSGGTDTQYF	TGTGCCAGCAGCTTACGGGGTAGCGGGGGCACAGATACGCAGTATTTT
TRBV25-1	13	TRBJ1-4	NA	NA	CASIGDYNEKLFF	TGTGCCAGCATCGGGGACTATAATGAAAAACTGTTTTTT
TRBV19	16	TRBJ2-2	TRBD1	NA	CASSSPWDRGTGELFF	TGTGCCAGTAGTAGTCCATGGGACAGGGGGACCGGGGAGCTGTTTTTT
TRBV5-6	15	TRBJ1-4	NA	once	CASSLQGATNEKLFF	TGTGCCAGCAGCTTGCAGGGTGCAACTAATGAAAAACTGTTTTTT
TRBV19	15	TRBJ2-3	TRBD1	NA	CASSYPGQGTDTQYF	TGTGCCAGTAGCTATCCGGGACAGGGGACAGATACGCAGTATTTT
TRBV7-2	16	TRBJ1-6	NA	NA	CASSSATGGFNSPLHF	TGTGCCAGCAGCTCCGCGACAGGAGGGTTTAATTCACCCCTCCACTTT